The rows below give T cell receptor beta chains drawn from one sample of a study of T cells in Graves' hyperthyroidism and ophthalmopathy. TCRdb re-called the multiplex PCR reads through MiXCR, storing one row per CDR3 protein. This table has roughly 500,000 distinct CDR3 sequences, about 20% appearing once. Source material: blood. The receptors here all came from an older woman with Graves' ophthalmopathy. Each CDR3 is given with its conserved first and last residue.

V gene	CDR3 protein
TRBV10-1	CASTTGPGAAGELFF
TRBV7-2	CASTPVDAGNTGELFF
TRBV6-2/TRBV6-3	CASSYSKGAYGYTF
TRBV28	CASSLAGELGANVLTF
TRBV7-6	CASGEGGETQYF
TRBV18	CASSPQTSGLDTQYF
TRBV20-1	CSAALMQQYF
TRBV2	CASRTGGRGAHEQFF
TRBV30	CAWSEGGGGYTF
TRBV10-3	CAISVLDPISEQYF
TRBV18	CASSPGLDEAFF
TRBV4-3	CASSQTLGREAFF
TRBV2	CASSATTGGSYGYTF